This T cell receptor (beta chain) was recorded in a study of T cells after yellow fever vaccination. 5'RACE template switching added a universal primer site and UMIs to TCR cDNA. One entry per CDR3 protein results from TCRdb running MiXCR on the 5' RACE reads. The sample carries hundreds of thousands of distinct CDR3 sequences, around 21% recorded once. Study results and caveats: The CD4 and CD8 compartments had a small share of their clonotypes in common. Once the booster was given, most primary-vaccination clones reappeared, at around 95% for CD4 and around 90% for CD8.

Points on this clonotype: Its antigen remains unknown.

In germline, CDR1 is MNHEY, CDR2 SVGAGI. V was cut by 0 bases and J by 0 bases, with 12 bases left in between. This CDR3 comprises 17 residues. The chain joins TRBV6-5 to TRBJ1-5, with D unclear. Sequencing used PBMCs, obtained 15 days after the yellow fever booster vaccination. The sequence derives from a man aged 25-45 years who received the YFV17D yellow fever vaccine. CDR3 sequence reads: CASSYSTPGHSNQPQHF. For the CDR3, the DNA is TGTGCCAGCAGTTACTCGACTCCAGGCCATAGCAATCAGCCCCAGCATTTT.